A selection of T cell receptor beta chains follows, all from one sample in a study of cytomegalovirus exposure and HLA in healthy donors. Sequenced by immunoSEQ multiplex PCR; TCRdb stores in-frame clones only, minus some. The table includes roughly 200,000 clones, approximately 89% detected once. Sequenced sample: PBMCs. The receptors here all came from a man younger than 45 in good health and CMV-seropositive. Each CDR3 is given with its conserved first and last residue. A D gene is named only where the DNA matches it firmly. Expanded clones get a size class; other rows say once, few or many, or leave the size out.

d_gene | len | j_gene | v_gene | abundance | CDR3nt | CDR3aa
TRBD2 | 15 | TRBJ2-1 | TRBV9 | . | TGTGCCAGCAGCGTAGGAGGGAGGGCCGGCGATGAGCAGTTCTTC | CASSVGGRAGDEQFF
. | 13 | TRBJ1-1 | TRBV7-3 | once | TGTGCCAGCAGCAATGACAGGAACACTGAAGCTTTCTTT | CASSNDRNTEAFF
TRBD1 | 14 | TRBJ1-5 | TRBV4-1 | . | TGCGCCAGCAGGTCCGGGACAGGGGATCAGCCCCAGCATTTT | CASRSGTGDQPQHF
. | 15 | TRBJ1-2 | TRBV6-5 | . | TGTGCCAGCAGTTACGGTGGACAGCACAACTATGGCTACACCTTC | CASSYGGQHNYGYTF
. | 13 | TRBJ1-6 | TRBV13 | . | TGTGCCAGCGTATGGTCCCTTGAATTAAGCCTCCACTTT | CASVWSLELSLHF
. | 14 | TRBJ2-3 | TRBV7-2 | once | TGTGCCAGCAGCTTGTCTGGGAGGACAGATACGCAGTATTTT | CASSLSGRTDTQYF
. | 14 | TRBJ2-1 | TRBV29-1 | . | TGCAGCGTTGCCCCCAGGTCCCGCGGCAATGAGCAGTTCTTC | CSVAPRSRGNEQFF
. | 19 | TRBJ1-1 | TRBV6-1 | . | TGTGCCAGCAGTGAAGCGACGAGCGTTATGGGACACCCGAACACTGAAGCTTTCTTT | CASSEATSVMGHPNTEAFF
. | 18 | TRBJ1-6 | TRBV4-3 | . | TGCGCCAGCAGCCAAGCTCAGGGTTTGAGCTCCTATAATTCACCCCTCCACTTT | CASSQAQGLSSYNSPLHF
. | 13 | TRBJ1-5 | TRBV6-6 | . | TGTGCCAGCAGCTGGGGCGCGGATCAGCCCCAGCATTTT | CASSWGADQPQHF